These T cell receptor beta chains were read from a single sample in a study of Graves' ophthalmopathy and Graves' hyperthyroidism. TCRdb fed the multiplex PCR reads into MiXCR, producing one record per CDR3 protein. The sample gives roughly 350,000 distinct CDR3 sequences, approximately 18% of which show up once; 2.4% is in the top ten. The sequencing input was peripheral blood. The source is an adult woman with stable Graves' hyperthyroidism. Each CDR3 is given with its conserved first and last residue. A D gene is named only where the DNA matches it firmly. Rows give clone size only sometimes, using once, few, many, or a class for an expanded clone.

clone size: .
D gene: .
V gene: TRBV6-1
J gene: TRBJ1-2
CDR3 DNA: TGTGCCAGCAGTCCCACAGGGAAGCTTTATGGCTACACCTTC
CDR3 protein: CASSPTGKLYGYTF

clone size: .
D gene: .
V gene: TRBV30
J gene: TRBJ1-3
CDR3 DNA: TGTGCCTGGGAGCCGTACTCTGGAAACACCATATATTTT
CDR3 protein: CAWEPYSGNTIYF

clone size: many
D gene: .
V gene: TRBV5-1
J gene: TRBJ2-5
CDR3 DNA: TGCGCCAGCAGCTTGAGGGGGGTCATAGGCCAAGAGACCCAGTACTTC
CDR3 protein: CASSLRGVIGQETQYF

clone size: many
D gene: .
V gene: TRBV7-8
J gene: TRBJ2-5
CDR3 DNA: TGTGCCAGCAGCTCAATCGGCGGGGTCTCAGAGACCCAGTACTTC
CDR3 protein: CASSSIGGVSETQYF

clone size: many
D gene: .
V gene: TRBV27
J gene: TRBJ1-3
CDR3 DNA: TGTGCCAGCAGTACGACAGGAGGCGACGCCATATATTTT
CDR3 protein: CASSTTGGDAIYF

clone size: many
D gene: TRBD2
V gene: TRBV30
J gene: TRBJ2-2
CDR3 DNA: TGTGCCTGGTCTAGCGGGAGGCGCTACACCGGGGAGCTGTTTTTT
CDR3 protein: CAWSSGRRYTGELFF

clone size: many
D gene: .
V gene: TRBV7-2
J gene: TRBJ2-6
CDR3 DNA: TGTGCCAGCAGCTTTGCCGGAGGGACCTCTGGGGCCAACGTCCTGACTTTC
CDR3 protein: CASSFAGGTSGANVLTF

clone size: few
D gene: TRBD1
V gene: TRBV6-1
J gene: TRBJ1-4
CDR3 DNA: TGTGCCAGCAGTAAAACAGGGGGCTCTCGGGAAAAACTGTTTTTT
CDR3 protein: CASSKTGGSREKLFF

clone size: .
D gene: .
V gene: TRBV6-1
J gene: TRBJ2-5
CDR3 DNA: TGTGCCAGCAGTGAAACCCAGCTGGGGACCGCAGTGCAAGAGACGCAGGACTTC
CDR3 protein: CASSETQLGTAVQETQDF

clone size: few
D gene: .
V gene: TRBV5-8
J gene: TRBJ1-2
CDR3 DNA: TGTGCCAGCAGCTTGGGAGCGGGGGGCTGGTATGGCTACACCTTC
CDR3 protein: CASSLGAGGWYGYTF

clone size: many
D gene: TRBD2
V gene: TRBV10-1
J gene: TRBJ2-5
CDR3 DNA: TGCGCCAGCTCGGGAGGCGGACCGGAGACCCAGTACTTC
CDR3 protein: CASSGGGPETQYF

clone size: many
D gene: TRBD1
V gene: TRBV28
J gene: TRBJ2-5
CDR3 DNA: TGTGCCAGCTTCACGCTCACAGGGGGCGCGGAGACCCAGTACTTC
CDR3 protein: CASFTLTGGAETQYF

clone size: many
D gene: .
V gene: TRBV13
J gene: TRBJ2-5
CDR3 DNA: TGTGCCAGCAGCCCCAGGGGATTCGAGACCCAGTACTTC
CDR3 protein: CASSPRGFETQYF

clone size: many
D gene: .
V gene: TRBV14
J gene: TRBJ2-7
CDR3 DNA: TGTGCCAGCAGCCAAGATGATTGTGTGGCAGTCGAAGCCTACGAGCAGTACTTC
CDR3 protein: CASSQDDCVAVEAYEQYF

clone size: many
D gene: TRBD2
V gene: TRBV6-1
J gene: TRBJ2-7
CDR3 DNA: TGTGCCAGCAGTACAAGCGGGAGGGATGTAGGTGAGCAGTACTTC
CDR3 protein: CASSTSGRDVGEQYF

clone size: many
D gene: .
V gene: TRBV6-1
J gene: TRBJ1-1
CDR3 DNA: TGTGCCAGCAATAAGGCAGGTGAAGCTTTCTTT
CDR3 protein: CASNKAGEAFF

clone size: many
D gene: TRBD1
V gene: TRBV12-3/TRBV12-4
J gene: TRBJ1-5
CDR3 DNA: TGTGCCAGCAGCAAAACGGGACAGGGGTATCAGCCCCAGCATTTT
CDR3 protein: CASSKTGQGYQPQHF

clone size: .
D gene: .
V gene: TRBV7-2
J gene: TRBJ2-7
CDR3 DNA: TGTGCCAGCAGCTCCGGTCCCCTAGGGGCCTACGAGCAGTACTTC
CDR3 protein: CASSSGPLGAYEQYF

clone size: .
D gene: .
V gene: TRBV6-5
J gene: TRBJ2-2
CDR3 DNA: TGTGTCAGCAGTTATGCGGGGAACACCGGGGAGCTGTTTTTT
CDR3 protein: CVSSYAGNTGELFF

clone size: many
D gene: .
V gene: TRBV28
J gene: TRBJ2-7
CDR3 DNA: TGTGCCAGCAGTTTAAGGGGTCCATACGAGCAGTACTTC
CDR3 protein: CASSLRGPYEQYF

clone size: .
D gene: .
V gene: TRBV29-1
J gene: TRBJ1-1
CDR3 DNA: TGCAGCGGCCGGCAGGTGAACACTGAAGCTTTCTTT
CDR3 protein: CSGRQVNTEAFF

clone size: many
D gene: .
V gene: TRBV5-1
J gene: TRBJ2-5
CDR3 DNA: TGCGCCAGCAGGGTTCAAGAGACCCAGTACTTC
CDR3 protein: CASRVQETQYF

clone size: .
D gene: TRBD2
V gene: TRBV6-1
J gene: TRBJ2-5
CDR3 DNA: TGTGCCAGCAGTGTGGGGGGGTTTGAGACCCAGTACTTC
CDR3 protein: CASSVGGFETQYF

clone size: .
D gene: .
V gene: TRBV12-3/TRBV12-4
J gene: TRBJ1-1
CDR3 DNA: TGTGCCAGCAGTTTGGGGGCAGGGGCGGAGGAAGCTTTCTTT
CDR3 protein: CASSLGAGAEEAFF

clone size: many
D gene: TRBD2
V gene: TRBV27
J gene: TRBJ2-5
CDR3 DNA: TGTGCCAGCAGTTTTACGTGGGAGGGCGGAGAGACCCAGTACTTC
CDR3 protein: CASSFTWEGGETQYF

clone size: many
D gene: .
V gene: TRBV6-2/TRBV6-3
J gene: TRBJ1-3
CDR3 DNA: TGTGCCAGCAGCCAGGGACTGTATAGGCCACTCTCTGGAAACACCATATATTTT
CDR3 protein: CASSQGLYRPLSGNTIYF

clone size: many
D gene: .
V gene: TRBV12-3/TRBV12-4
J gene: TRBJ1-5
CDR3 DNA: TGTGCCAGCAGTTTGGAAGGAGAACAGCCCCAGCATTTT
CDR3 protein: CASSLEGEQPQHF

clone size: many
D gene: .
V gene: TRBV12-3/TRBV12-4
J gene: TRBJ2-2
CDR3 DNA: TGTGCCAGCGCCGTAGGGGGTCCGGGCACCGGGGAGCTGTTTTTT
CDR3 protein: CASAVGGPGTGELFF